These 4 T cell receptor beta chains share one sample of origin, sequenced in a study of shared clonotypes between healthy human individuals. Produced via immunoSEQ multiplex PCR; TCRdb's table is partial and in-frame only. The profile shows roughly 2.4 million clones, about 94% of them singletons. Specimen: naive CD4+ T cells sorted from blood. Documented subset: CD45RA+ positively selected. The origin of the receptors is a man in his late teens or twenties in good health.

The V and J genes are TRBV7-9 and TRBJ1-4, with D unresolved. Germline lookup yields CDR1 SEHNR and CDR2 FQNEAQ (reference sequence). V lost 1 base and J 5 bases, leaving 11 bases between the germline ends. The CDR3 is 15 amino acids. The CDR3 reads CASSLDGPNNEKLFF. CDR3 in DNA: TGTGCCAGCAGCTTAGATGGGCCTAACAATGAAAAACTGTTTTTT.

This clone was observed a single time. The CDR3 protein is CASSLAGGGQETQYF. DNA for the CDR3: TGTGCCAGCAGCTTGGCCGGCGGGGGCCAAGAGACCCAGTACTTC. V is TRBV5-4 and J is TRBJ2-5; 7 bases match TRBD2. Looked up from germline, CDR1 is SGHNT and CDR2 is YYREEE (reference sequence). V lost 0 bases, J lost 1 base, and 3 bases stayed unmatched. The length of the CDR3 is 15 residues.

CDR3 DNA: TGCGCCAGCAGCTTGCCCGAGCCGACTAGCGGGAGGGCCGGGGGCTACTACGAGCAGTACTTC. Protein: CASSLPEPTSGRAGGYYEQYF. The chain couples TRBV5-1 to TRBJ2-7; the match to TRBD2 covers 14 bases. The junction had 18 bases not matched to a gene; V was cut back by 1 base and J by 3 bases. The germline CDR1 and CDR2 sequences are SGHRS and YFSETQ. CDR3 length: 21 amino acids.

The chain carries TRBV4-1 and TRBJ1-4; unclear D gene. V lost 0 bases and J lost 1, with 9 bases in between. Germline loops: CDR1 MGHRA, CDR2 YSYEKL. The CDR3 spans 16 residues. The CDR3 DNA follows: TGCGCCAGCAGCCAAGAGGGAACCCGAACTAATGAAAAACTGTTTTTT. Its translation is CASSQEGTRTNEKLFF.